These 29 T cell receptor beta chains came from one sample sequenced in a study of T cell repertoires in cytomegalovirus infection. TCRdb itself ran the reads through MiXCR, one entry per CDR3 protein. The sample holds 150,000 to 200,000 distinct CDR3 sequences, approximately 15% seen once. Sequencing input: PBMCs. These receptors were collected from a human donor in good health (CMV status not recorded). Some clones in this sample may be carry-over from other donors' samples.

In this sample, this clonotype turned up many times. The chain combines TRBV27 with TRBJ2-1, with D unclear. Germline CDR1 is MNHEY and CDR2 is SMNVEV (reference sequence). V was trimmed by 6 bases and J by 6 bases, leaving 9 bases between them. This CDR3 has 12 amino acids. CDR3 bases: TGTGCCAGCAGCTCCCCTGGCAATGAGCAGTTCTTC. Its translation: CASSSPGNEQFF.

This clonotype was observed at least ten times. This chain links TRBV5-6 with TRBJ1-1, with 9 bases matching TRBD1. The CDR3 runs 17 residues. V was pared by 4 bases and J by 3 bases, with 13 bases of the junction left unmatched. Germline loops: CDR1 SGHDT, CDR2 YYEEEE. In nucleotides, the CDR3 is TGTGCCAGCAGCCGAATGGACAGGGGAATAAAGGACACTGAAGCTTTCTTT. Protein sequence: CASSRMDRGIKDTEAFF.

This clonotype was seen a few times. The V call is TRBV20-1, the J call TRBJ2-2, with 8 nucleotides matching TRBD2. V dropped 2 bases and J dropped 5; count of bases not matched to a gene: 7. The CDR3 is 15 amino acids. Germline V gives CDR1 DFQATT, CDR2 SNEGSKA (reference sequence). The DNA for the CDR3 is TGCAGTGCTAGACTCGGGACTAGTAGTACCGGGGAGCTGTTTTTT. It is translated as CSARLGTSSTGELFF.

This clonotype was detected many times. V usage is TRBV6-2 or TRBV6-3 and J usage is TRBJ2-1, with TRBD1 matching over 10 bases. Germline assignment: CDR1 MNHEY and CDR2 SVGEGT. CDR3 size: 15 residues. V lost 2 bases, J lost 6 bases, and 4 bases stayed unmatched. Here the CDR3 DNA reads TGTGCCAGCAGTTACCCGACAGGGGGCCGCAATGAGCAGTTCTTC. This gives the protein CASSYPTGGRNEQFF.

This clonotype was found a few times. The rearrangement links TRBV18 to TRBJ1-5; tentative D call: TRBD1 (5 bases). The CDR3 has 17 amino acids. Trimming stripped 3 bases from V and 1 base from J, with 16 bases between. Per the germline V gene, CDR1 is KGHSH and CDR2 is LQKENI. CDR3 coding DNA: TGTGCCAGCTCACCCCCGACAGTAAGACGAAGCAATCAGCCCCAGCATTTT. Translating gives CASSPPTVRRSNQPQHF.

The chain is built from TRBV18 and TRBJ2-7, with D tentatively TRBD1 or TRBD2 (5 bases each). The CDR3 runs to 13 residues. Germline V gene lookup returns CDR1 KGHSH and CDR2 LQKENI. V lost 6 bases to trimming and J lost 7 bases, with 16 bases between them. CDR3 bases: TGTGCCAGCTCTCCCTTAAGGGACCTTGAGCAGTACTTC. The encoded protein is CASSPLRDLEQYF.

This clonotype occurred many times. The V call is TRBV11-2, the J call TRBJ1-2; D is perhaps TRBD1 (5 bases). CDR3 length: 18 residues. V dropped 5 bases and J dropped 3 bases, with 25 bases sitting between them. CDR1 is SGHAT, CDR2 FQNNGV, per germline. CDR3 DNA: TGTGCCAGCAGCCAACTTCAGGGAAGAGCGGAAGGCGACTATGGCTACACCTTC. Translating gives CASSQLQGRAEGDYGYTF.

This clonotype was recorded many times. The CDR3 nucleotides read TGTGCCAGCAGCTTAAAGAGGGACTATGGCTACACCTTC. Translating gives CASSLKRDYGYTF. The rearrangement joins TRBV7-2 to TRBJ1-2; the D is unclear. CDR1 SGHTA and CDR2 FQGNSA come from the germline V gene. This CDR3 is built from 13 residues. The germline V and J ends were trimmed by 2 bases and 3 bases, with 7 bases remaining between them.

V is TRBV5-4 and J is TRBJ2-3; 10 bases are a match to TRBD2. Germline V gives CDR1 SGHNT, CDR2 YYREEE (reference sequence). The CDR3 is 17 residues long. Unmatched junction bases numbered 8, after V lost 4 bases and J lost 0 bases. The CDR3 is CASSPGPSGRSTDTQYF. For the CDR3, the DNA is TGTGCCAGCAGCCCAGGCCCTAGCGGGAGAAGCACAGATACGCAGTATTTT.

J is TRBJ1-2 and V is TRBV27, with D unresolved. The CDR3 loop spans 13 amino acids. Germline values: CDR1 MNHEY, CDR2 SMNVEV (reference sequence). The V gene lost 4 bases and the J gene lost 4 bases, with 10 bases spanning the gap. CDR3 sequence: CASSSSLSYGYTF. The CDR3 DNA follows: TGTGCCAGCAGTTCCTCTCTCTCCTATGGCTACACCTTC.

This sequence joins TRBV30 and TRBJ1-1; D not certain. Germline CDR1 GTSNPN, CDR2 SVGIG (reference sequence). V lost 2 bases to trimming and J lost 4 bases, with 11 bases between them. The CDR3 length is 13 residues. This CDR3 is CAWSLQPGTEAFF. The CDR3 nucleotides are TGTGCCTGGAGTCTCCAGCCGGGCACTGAAGCTTTCTTT.

This clonotype has a count of ten or more. The chain uses TRBV2 and TRBJ1-5; D is perhaps TRBD1 (5 bases). Trimming took 3 bases from V and 3 from J, leaving 12 bases between them. The CDR3 is made up of 15 amino acids. Germline lookup yields CDR1 SNHLY and CDR2 FYNNEI. Here the CDR3 DNA reads TGTGCCAGCAGTGAGACAGTGCCCTACAATCAGCCCCAGCATTTT. Protein: CASSETVPYNQPQHF. Full variable domain (outside the CDR3, taken from reference TRBV2 and TRBJ1-5): EPEVTQTPSHQVTQMGQEVILRCVPISNHLYFYWYRQILGQKVEFLVSFYNNEISEKSEIFDDQFSVERPDGSNFTLKIRSTKLEDSAMYFCASSETVPYNQPQHFGDGTRLSIL.

This clonotype was found a few times. The chain has TRBV20-1 and TRBJ1-3; TRBD1 matches 8 bases. This CDR3 contains 17 residues. Germline CDR1 and CDR2: DFQATT and SNEGSKA (reference sequence). V dropped 0 bases and J dropped 2; count of bases not matched to a gene: 9. The CDR3 region is CSARDPGGREPGNTIYF. The CDR3 nucleotides read TGCAGTGCTAGAGATCCAGGGGGCAGGGAGCCTGGAAACACCATATATTTT.

This clonotype was detected only a few times. This rearrangement joins TRBV12-3 or TRBV12-4 to TRBJ1-2; the D gene is possibly TRBD1 (5 bases). Trimming shortened V by 4 bases and J by 8 bases, and 14 bases separated the two germline ends. CDR3 length: 13 residues. Here the CDR3 reads CASSSPDIYGYTF. DNA for the CDR3: TGTGCCAGCAGTTCCCCGGACATTTACGGCTACACCTTC.

V and J are TRBV6-2 or TRBV6-3 and TRBJ1-2; D gene ambiguous. V shed 6 bases and J shed 2 bases, with 4 bases lying between them. The CDR3 consists of 11 residues. The germline V gene encodes CDR1 MNHEY and CDR2 SVGEGT. The CDR3 sequence: CASRGNYGYTF. The CDR3 DNA reads as TGTGCCAGCAGAGGGAACTATGGCTACACCTTC.

This clonotype was counted ten times or more. This sequence joins TRBV28 and TRBJ2-1; 8 bases agree with TRBD2. This CDR3 is built from 19 residues. V dropped 6 bases and J dropped 0; count of bases not matched to a gene: 16. Germline CDR1 and CDR2: MDHEN and SYDVKM. CDR3 sequence: CASSSPFAGGGSSYNEQFF. CDR3 bases: TGTGCCAGCAGCTCCCCCTTTGCGGGAGGCGGAAGCTCCTACAATGAGCAGTTCTTC.

The gene calls are TRBV29-1 and TRBJ2-7, with D tentatively TRBD1 or TRBD2 (5 bases each). This CDR3 is built from 12 residues. The germline CDR1 and CDR2 sequences are SQVTM and ANQGSEA. Trimming took off 6 bases at V and 1 base at J, with 10 bases between the two ends. This chain's CDR3 is CSVRDPSYEQYF. CDR3 DNA sequence: TGCAGCGTGAGGGACCCTTCCTACGAGCAGTACTTC.

About this clonotype itself: This may arise from a read error, as a much more abundant clone is one base away. The rearrangement links TRBV7-8 to TRBJ2-5; the D call may be TRBD1 or TRBD2 (5 bases each). Germline V gene lookup returns CDR1 SGHVS and CDR2 FQNEAQ. The CDR3 covers 16 residues. The CDR3 spells CASSLRGERFRETQCF. CDR3 nucleotide sequence: TGTGCCAGCAGCTTGCGAGGGGAAAGGTTTCGAGAGACCCAGTGCTTC.

CDR3 sequence (DNA): TGCGCCAGCAGTTCGCGACCCCGGGACAGGCTCATGAACACTGAAGCTTTCTTT. Protein: CASSSRPRDRLMNTEAFF. V gene TRBV5-1 combines with J gene TRBJ1-1; 8 positions agree with TRBD1. The CDR3 contains 18 residues. Germline CDR1 reads SGHRS; CDR2 reads YFSETQ. The V and J ends lost 5 bases and 0 bases, in that order; junction bases with no gene match: 15.

This clonotype is a singleton in its sample. The chain uses TRBV29-1 and TRBJ2-1; a weak D match, TRBD2 (6 bases). The CDR3 runs to 14 residues. Trimming removed 7 bases at V and 0 bases at J, with 13 bases between. Per the germline V gene, CDR1 is SQVTM and CDR2 is ANQGSEA. DNA of the CDR3: TGCAGCGGGGGCGGCGGGATCTCCTACAATGAGCAGTTCTTC. It specifies CSGGGGISYNEQFF.

This clonotype showed up many times. J is TRBJ2-7 and V is TRBV11-2; D not certain. The CDR3 consists of 13 residues. The germline V and J ends were trimmed by 1 base and 5 bases, with 9 bases remaining between them. Per the germline V gene, CDR1 is SGHAT and CDR2 is FQNNGV. This chain's CDR3 is CASSLGRNNEQYF. The DNA for the CDR3 is TGTGCCAGCAGCTTAGGCAGAAACAACGAGCAGTACTTC. Full variable domain (remainder filled in from reference TRBV11-2 and TRBJ2-7): EAGVAQSPRYKIIEKRQSVAFWCNPISGHATLYWYQQILGQGPKLLIQFQNNGVVDDSQLPKDRFSAERLKGVDSTLKIQPAKLEDSAVYLCASSLGRNNEQYFGPGTRLTVT.

The rearrangement links TRBV4-1 to TRBJ1-3, with D unclear. V gave up 0 bases and J gave up 0 bases, with 12 bases separating them. From germline, CDR1 is MGHRA and CDR2 YSYEKL. This CDR3 has 17 residues. The CDR3 DNA is TGCGCCAGCAGCCAAGAAGGGAGCGTCTCCTCTGGAAACACCATATATTTT. It codes for CASSQEGSVSSGNTIYF.

This clonotype was seen many times. The V and J genes are TRBV28 and TRBJ1-2, with 10 positions matching TRBD1. This CDR3 region has 15 residues. CDR1 and CDR2 from the germline V gene are MDHEN and SYDVKM. After removal of 4 bases from V and 4 bases from J, the junction contained 6 bases not matched to a gene. Here the CDR3 DNA reads TGTGCCAGCAGTTCGCCGGGACAGGGGTCCTATGGCTACACCTTC. It encodes CASSSPGQGSYGYTF.

This clonotype was counted at least ten times. CDR3 bases: TGTGCCAGCACTGCCGGGGGACTGAGCGAGCAGTACTTC. This encodes CASTAGGLSEQYF. This chain joins TRBV12-3 or TRBV12-4 and TRBJ2-7, with D maybe TRBD2 (6 bases). V was cut by 7 bases and J by 6 bases, with 16 bases left in between. The CDR3 is 13 amino acids.

The J gene is TRBJ2-6, the V gene TRBV14; D not resolved. This CDR3 comprises 13 residues. The germline CDR1 and CDR2 sequences are SGHDN and FVKESK. V was trimmed by 5 bases and J by 4 bases, leaving 6 bases between them. CDR3: CASSFRGANVLTF. In nucleotides, the CDR3 is TGTGCCAGCAGCTTCCGGGGGGCCAACGTCCTGACTTTC.

This clonotype was picked up a small number of times. The chain is built from TRBV14 and TRBJ1-1; D perhaps matches TRBD1 (6 bases). There are 18 residues in the CDR3. Germline V gene lookup returns CDR1 SGHDN and CDR2 FVKESK. Trimming cost V 3 bases and J 3 bases, with 23 bases left between them. The CDR3 is CASSHDRRSISGDTEAFF. CDR3 in DNA: TGTGCCAGCAGCCACGACAGGCGGTCCATAAGCGGGGACACTGAAGCTTTCTTT. The variable domain in full, with the rest retrieved from reference TRBV14 and TRBJ1-1, is EAGVTQFPSHSVIEKGQTVTLRCDPISGHDNLYWYRRVMGKEIKFLLHFVKESKQDESGMPNNRFLAERTGGTYSTLKVQPAELEDSGVYFCASSHDRRSISGDTEAFFGQGTRLTVV.

This clonotype was counted many times. V usage is TRBV7-2 and J usage is TRBJ1-2, with 10 positions matching TRBD1. Germline V gene lookup returns CDR1 SGHTA and CDR2 FQGNSA. V shed 5 bases, J shed 8 bases, and the junction held 8 bases outside the gene matches. The CDR3 loop spans 14 amino acids. The CDR3 region has the DNA TGTGCCAGCAGCGCGCGACAGGGGGCTTGGGGCTACACCTTC. This translates into CASSARQGAWGYTF.

This clonotype was detected a few times. The rearrangement joins TRBV28 to TRBJ1-5; D might be TRBD1 (5 bases). CDR3 length: 15 amino acids. Germline CDR1 and CDR2: MDHEN and SYDVKM. The V gene lost 4 bases and the J gene lost 7 bases, with 17 bases spanning the gap. The CDR3, as DNA: TGTGCCAGCAGTTATGACAGTCGACTCAGACAGCCCCAGCATTTT. Its protein product is CASSYDSRLRQPQHF. Combining the CDR3 with reference TRBV28 and TRBJ1-5 gives the whole variable domain DVKVTQSSRYLVKRTGEKVFLECVQDMDHENMFWYRQDPGLGLRLIYFSYDVKMKEKGDIPEGYSVSREKKERFSLILESASTNQTSMYLCASSYDSRLRQPQHFGDGTRLSIL.

The rearrangement uses TRBV29-1 and TRBJ1-5; 9 bases agree with TRBD1. V shed 4 bases and J 5 bases; nucleotides not matched to a gene: 6. This CDR3 has 14 amino acids. Germline V gene lookup returns CDR1 SQVTM and CDR2 ANQGSEA. The CDR3 DNA reads as TGCAGCGTTGCGTCGGGACAGGGCTATCAGCCCCAGCATTTT. Its protein is CSVASGQGYQPQHF. Full variable domain (remainder filled in from reference TRBV29-1 and TRBJ1-5): SAVISQKPSRDICQRGTSLTIQCQVDSQVTMMFWYRQQPGQSLTLIATANQGSEATYESGFVIDKFPISRPNLTFSTLTVSNMSPEDSSIYLCSVASGQGYQPQHFGDGTRLSIL.